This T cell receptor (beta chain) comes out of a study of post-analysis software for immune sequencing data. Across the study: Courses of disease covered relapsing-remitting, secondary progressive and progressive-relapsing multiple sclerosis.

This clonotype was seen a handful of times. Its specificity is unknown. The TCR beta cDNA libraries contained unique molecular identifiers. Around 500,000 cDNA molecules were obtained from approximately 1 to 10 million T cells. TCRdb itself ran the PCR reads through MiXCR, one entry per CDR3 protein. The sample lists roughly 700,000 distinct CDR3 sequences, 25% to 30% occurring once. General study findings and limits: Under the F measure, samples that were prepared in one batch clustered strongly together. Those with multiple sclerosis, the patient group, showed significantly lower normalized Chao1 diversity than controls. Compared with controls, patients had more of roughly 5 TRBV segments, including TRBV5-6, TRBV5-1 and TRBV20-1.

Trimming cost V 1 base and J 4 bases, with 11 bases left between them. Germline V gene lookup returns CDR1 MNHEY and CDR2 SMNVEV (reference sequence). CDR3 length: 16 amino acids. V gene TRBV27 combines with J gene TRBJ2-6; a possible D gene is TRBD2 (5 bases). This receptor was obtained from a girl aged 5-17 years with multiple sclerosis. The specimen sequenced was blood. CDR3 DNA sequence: TGTGCCAGCAGTTTATATCGGGGTACCGGGGCCAACGTCCTGACTTTC. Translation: CASSLYRGTGANVLTF.